This T cell receptor beta chain was obtained from a study of cytomegalovirus exposure and HLA in healthy donors. General study results and limits: Exclusion applied to some V segments, including TRBV6-2 and TRBV6-3, as they were indistinguishable.

Use of 60 Vbeta and 13 Jbeta primers characterized the PCR. The method was immunoSEQ multiplex PCR; TCRdb's version includes in-frame clones alone and lacks a portion of them. This sample has about 210,000 clones; roughly 78% occur once, and the top ten carry about 0.5%. Though probably carrying unrecorded immune exposures, donors were nominally healthy at sampling. V was shortened by 2 bases and J by 4 bases, with 9 bases between the two germline ends. The CDR3 is made up of 13 amino acids. Germline V gene lookup returns CDR1 GTSNPN and CDR2 SVGIG (reference sequence). On this clone itself: Its target is not known.

The rearrangement uses TRBV30 and TRBJ1-3; D ambiguous. This clonotype originated in a boy aged 5-17 years in good health and CMV-seronegative. Sequencing was performed on PBMCs. The CDR3 loop is CAWSLAAGNTIYF. The CDR3 DNA reads TGTGCCTGGAGTCTGGCGGCAGGAAACACCATATATTTT.